Presented here are 5 T cell receptor beta chains from one specimen sequenced in a study of monozygotic twins with inflammatory bowel disease. Reanalyzing the 5' RACE reads, TCRdb keeps one entry per CDR3 protein, without DNA. Here the sample table reports nearly 450,000 distinct CDR3 sequences. Material: blood. The receptors derive from a human donor with ulcerative colitis or Crohn's disease, or a healthy co-twin of an affected twin (not recorded which).

V is TRBV5-4 and J is TRBJ2-7; the D call from TCRdb, TRBD2, cannot be confirmed without DNA. The CDR3 runs 15 residues. Germline V CDR1 and CDR2: SGHNT, YYREEE (reference sequence). The CDR3: CASSSTSGSTEEQYF. The entire variable domain, with the rest obtained from reference TRBV5-4 and TRBJ2-7, is as follows: ETGVTQSPTHLIKTRGQQVTLRCSSQSGHNTVSWYQQALGQGPQFIFQYYREEENGRGNFPPRFSGLQFPNYSSELNVNALELDDSALYLCASSSTSGSTEEQYFGPGTRLTVT.

CDR3 protein: CASSPAPGLAGGFGETQYF. The chain employs TRBV11-1 and TRBJ2-5; TCRdb designates TRBD2, a call that cannot be tested without DNA. This CDR3 comprises 19 residues. The germline CDR1 and CDR2 sequences are SGHAT and FQDESV (reference sequence).

This chain uses TRBV11-2 with TRBJ1-6. Per the germline V gene, CDR1 is SGHAT and CDR2 is FQNNGV. This CDR3 comprises 14 residues. This CDR3 reads CASSSSAGGQPLHF.

The gene calls are TRBV20-1 and TRBJ2-1; TCRdb names TRBD2, which stays unverified in the absence of DNA. Germline-derived CDR1 and CDR2 are DFQATT and SNEGSKA (reference sequence). The CDR3 has 13 residues. The CDR3 loop reads CSAREPLVFEQFF.

The V and J genes are TRBV7-9 and TRBJ2-5; the TCRdb D gene call, TRBD1, has no DNA to confirm it. The CDR3 contains 14 residues. In germline, CDR1 is SEHNR, CDR2 FQNEAQ (reference sequence). The chain's CDR3 is CASTRQGLQETQYF.